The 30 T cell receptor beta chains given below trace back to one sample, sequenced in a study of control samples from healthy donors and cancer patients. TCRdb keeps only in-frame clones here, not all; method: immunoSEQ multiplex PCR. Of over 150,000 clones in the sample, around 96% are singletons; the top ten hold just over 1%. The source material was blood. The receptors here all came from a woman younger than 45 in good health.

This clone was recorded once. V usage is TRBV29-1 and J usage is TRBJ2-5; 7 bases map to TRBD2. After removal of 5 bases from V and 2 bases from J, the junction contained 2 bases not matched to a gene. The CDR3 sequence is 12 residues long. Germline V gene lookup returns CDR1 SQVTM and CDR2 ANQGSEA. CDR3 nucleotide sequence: TGCAGCGTTCTGCGGGGGCAAGAGACCCAGTACTTC. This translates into CSVLRGQETQYF.

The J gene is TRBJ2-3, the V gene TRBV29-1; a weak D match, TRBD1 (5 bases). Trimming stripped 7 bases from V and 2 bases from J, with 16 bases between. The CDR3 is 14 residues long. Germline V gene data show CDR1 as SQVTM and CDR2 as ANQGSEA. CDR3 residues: CSARVGRATDTQYF. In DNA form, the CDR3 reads TGCAGCGCCCGGGTGGGCAGGGCCACAGATACGCAGTATTTT.

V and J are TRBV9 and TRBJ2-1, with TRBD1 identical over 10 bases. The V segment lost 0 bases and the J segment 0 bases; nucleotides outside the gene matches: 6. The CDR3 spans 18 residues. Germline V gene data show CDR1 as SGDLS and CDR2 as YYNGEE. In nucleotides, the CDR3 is TGTGCCAGCAGCGTAGATATAAGGACAGGGGGCTCCTACAATGAGCAGTTCTTC. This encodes CASSVDIRTGGSYNEQFF.

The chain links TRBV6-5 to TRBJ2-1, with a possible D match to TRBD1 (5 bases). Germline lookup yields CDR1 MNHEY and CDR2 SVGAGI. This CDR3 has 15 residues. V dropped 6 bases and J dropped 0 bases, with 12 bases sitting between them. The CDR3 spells CASRWGESSYNEQFF. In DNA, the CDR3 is TGTGCCAGCAGGTGGGGCGAGAGCTCCTACAATGAGCAGTTCTTC.

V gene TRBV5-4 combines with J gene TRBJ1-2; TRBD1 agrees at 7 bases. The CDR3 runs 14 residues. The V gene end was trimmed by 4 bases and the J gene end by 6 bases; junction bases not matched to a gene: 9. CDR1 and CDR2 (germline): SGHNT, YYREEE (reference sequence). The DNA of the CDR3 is TGTGCCAGCAGCGCGGGGACAGAGGTGGATGGCTACACCTTC. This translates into CASSAGTEVDGYTF. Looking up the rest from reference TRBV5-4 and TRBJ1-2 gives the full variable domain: ETGVTQSPTHLIKTRGQQVTLRCSSQSGHNTVSWYQQALGQGPQFIFQYYREEENGRGNFPPRFSGLQFPNYSSELNVNALELDDSALYLCASSAGTEVDGYTFGSGTRLTVV.

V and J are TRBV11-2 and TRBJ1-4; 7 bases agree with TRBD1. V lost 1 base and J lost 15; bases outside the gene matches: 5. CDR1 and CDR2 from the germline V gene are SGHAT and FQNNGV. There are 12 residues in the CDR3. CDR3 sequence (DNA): TGTGCCAGCAGCTTAGGGGGACAGAAATTGTTTTTT. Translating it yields CASSLGGQKLFF. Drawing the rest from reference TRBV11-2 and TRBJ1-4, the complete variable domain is EAGVAQSPRYKIIEKRQSVAFWCNPISGHATLYWYQQILGQGPKLLIQFQNNGVVDDSQLPKDRFSAERLKGVDSTLKIQPAKLEDSAVYLCASSLGGQKLFFGSGTQLSVL.

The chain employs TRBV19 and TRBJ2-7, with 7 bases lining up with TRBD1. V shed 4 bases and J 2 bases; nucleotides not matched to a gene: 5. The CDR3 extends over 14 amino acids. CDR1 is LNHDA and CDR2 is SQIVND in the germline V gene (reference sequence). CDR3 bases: TGTGCCAGTAGTACACGACAGGGAACCTACGAGCAGTACTTC. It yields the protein CASSTRQGTYEQYF.

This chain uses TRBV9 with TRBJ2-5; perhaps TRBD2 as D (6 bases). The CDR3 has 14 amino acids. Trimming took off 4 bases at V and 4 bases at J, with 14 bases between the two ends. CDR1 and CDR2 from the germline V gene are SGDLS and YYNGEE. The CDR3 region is CASSIRDWGETQYF. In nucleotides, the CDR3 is TGTGCCAGCAGCATAAGGGACTGGGGAGAGACCCAGTACTTC.

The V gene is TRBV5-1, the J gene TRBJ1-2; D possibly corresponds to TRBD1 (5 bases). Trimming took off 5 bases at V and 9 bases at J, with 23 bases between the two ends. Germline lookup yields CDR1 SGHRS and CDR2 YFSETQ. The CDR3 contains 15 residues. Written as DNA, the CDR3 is TGCGCCAGCAGTCCTGCGGAATACAGGTATACAAGCTACACCTTC. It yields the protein CASSPAEYRYTSYTF.

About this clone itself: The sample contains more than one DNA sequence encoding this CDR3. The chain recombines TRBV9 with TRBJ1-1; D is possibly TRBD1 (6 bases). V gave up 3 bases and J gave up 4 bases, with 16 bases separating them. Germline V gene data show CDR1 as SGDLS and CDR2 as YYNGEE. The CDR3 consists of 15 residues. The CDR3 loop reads CASSGGDRGLTEAFF. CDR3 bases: TGTGCCAGCAGCGGAGGGGATCGGGGGCTCACTGAAGCTTTCTTT.

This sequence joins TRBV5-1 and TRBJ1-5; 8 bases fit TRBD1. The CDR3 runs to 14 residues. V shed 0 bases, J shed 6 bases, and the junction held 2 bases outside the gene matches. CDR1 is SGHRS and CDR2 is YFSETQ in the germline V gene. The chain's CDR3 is CASSLVTGVQPQHF. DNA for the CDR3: TGCGCCAGCAGCTTGGTGACAGGGGTTCAGCCCCAGCATTTT.

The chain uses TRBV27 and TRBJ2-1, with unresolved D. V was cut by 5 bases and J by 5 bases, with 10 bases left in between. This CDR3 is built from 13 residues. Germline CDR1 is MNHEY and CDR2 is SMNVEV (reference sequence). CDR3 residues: CASSLVGHNEQFF. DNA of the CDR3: TGTGCCAGCAGTCTTGTAGGGCACAATGAGCAGTTCTTC.

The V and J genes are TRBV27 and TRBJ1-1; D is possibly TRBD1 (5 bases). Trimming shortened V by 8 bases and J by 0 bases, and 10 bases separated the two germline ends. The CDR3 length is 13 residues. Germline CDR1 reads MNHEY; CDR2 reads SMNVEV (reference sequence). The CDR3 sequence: CASQGAMNTEAFF. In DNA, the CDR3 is TGTGCCAGCCAAGGGGCCATGAACACTGAAGCTTTCTTT.

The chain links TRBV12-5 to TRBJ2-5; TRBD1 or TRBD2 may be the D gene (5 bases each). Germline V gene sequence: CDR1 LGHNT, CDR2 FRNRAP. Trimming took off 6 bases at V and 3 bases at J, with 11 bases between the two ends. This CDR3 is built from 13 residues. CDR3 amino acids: CASGTGTKETQYF. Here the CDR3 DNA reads TGTGCTAGTGGAACCGGGACCAAAGAGACCCAGTACTTC.

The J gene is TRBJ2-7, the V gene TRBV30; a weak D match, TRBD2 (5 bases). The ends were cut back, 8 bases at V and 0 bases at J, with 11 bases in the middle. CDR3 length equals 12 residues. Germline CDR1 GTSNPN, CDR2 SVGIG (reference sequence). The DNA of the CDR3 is TGTGCCGGAATAGGGAGCTCCTACGAGCAGTACTTC. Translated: CAGIGSSYEQYF.

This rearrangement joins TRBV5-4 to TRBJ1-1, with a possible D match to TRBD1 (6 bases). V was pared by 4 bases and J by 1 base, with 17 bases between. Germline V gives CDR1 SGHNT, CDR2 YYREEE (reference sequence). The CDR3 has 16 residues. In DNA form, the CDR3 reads TGTGCCAGCAGCGGCCAACAGGGAGCGAGGAACACTGAAGCTTTCTTT. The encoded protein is CASSGQQGARNTEAFF.

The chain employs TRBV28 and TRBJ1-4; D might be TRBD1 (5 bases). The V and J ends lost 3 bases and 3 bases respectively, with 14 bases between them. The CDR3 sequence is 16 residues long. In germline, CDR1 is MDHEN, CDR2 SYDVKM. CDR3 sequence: CASSFPSWDSNEKLFF. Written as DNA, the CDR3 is TGTGCCAGCAGTTTCCCAAGTTGGGACTCTAATGAAAAACTGTTTTTT.

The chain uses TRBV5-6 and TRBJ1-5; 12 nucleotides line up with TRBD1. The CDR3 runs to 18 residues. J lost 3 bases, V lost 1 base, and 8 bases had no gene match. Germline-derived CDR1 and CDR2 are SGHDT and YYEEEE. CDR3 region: CASSLTGQGAITNQPQHF. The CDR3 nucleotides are TGTGCCAGCAGCTTGACGGGACAGGGGGCCATTACCAATCAGCCCCAGCATTTT.

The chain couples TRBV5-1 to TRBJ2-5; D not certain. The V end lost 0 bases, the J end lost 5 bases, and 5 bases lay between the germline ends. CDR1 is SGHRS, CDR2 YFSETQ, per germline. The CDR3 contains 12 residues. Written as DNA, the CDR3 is TGCGCCAGCAGCTTGGGAACTGAGACCCAGTACTTC. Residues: CASSLGTETQYF.

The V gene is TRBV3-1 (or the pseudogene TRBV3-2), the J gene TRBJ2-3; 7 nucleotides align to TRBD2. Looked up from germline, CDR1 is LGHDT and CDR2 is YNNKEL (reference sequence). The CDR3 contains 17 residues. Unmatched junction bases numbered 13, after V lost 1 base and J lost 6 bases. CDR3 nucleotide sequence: TGTGCCAGCAGCCAAGGCCGGACTAGTAAAAACTGGGATACGCAGTATTTT. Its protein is CASSQGRTSKNWDTQYF.

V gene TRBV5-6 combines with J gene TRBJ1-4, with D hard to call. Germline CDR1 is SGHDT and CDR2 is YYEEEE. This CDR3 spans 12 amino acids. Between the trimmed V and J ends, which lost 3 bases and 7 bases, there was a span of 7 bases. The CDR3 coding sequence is TGTGCCAGCAGCTCAGACACTGAAAAACTGTTTTTT. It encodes CASSSDTEKLFF.

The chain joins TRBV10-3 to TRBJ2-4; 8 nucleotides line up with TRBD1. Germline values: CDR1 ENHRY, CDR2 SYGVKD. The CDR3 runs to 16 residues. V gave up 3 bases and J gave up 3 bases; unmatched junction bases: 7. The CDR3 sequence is CAISDQGALGKNIQYF. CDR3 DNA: TGTGCCATCAGTGATCAGGGGGCGCTTGGCAAAAACATTCAGTACTTC.

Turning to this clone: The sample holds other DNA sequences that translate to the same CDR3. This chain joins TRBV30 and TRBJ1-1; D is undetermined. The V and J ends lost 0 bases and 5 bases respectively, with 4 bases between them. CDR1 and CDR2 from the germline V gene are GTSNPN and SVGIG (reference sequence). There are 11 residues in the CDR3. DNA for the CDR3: TGTGCCTGGAGTGTAAATACTGAAGCTTTCTTT. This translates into CAWSVNTEAFF.

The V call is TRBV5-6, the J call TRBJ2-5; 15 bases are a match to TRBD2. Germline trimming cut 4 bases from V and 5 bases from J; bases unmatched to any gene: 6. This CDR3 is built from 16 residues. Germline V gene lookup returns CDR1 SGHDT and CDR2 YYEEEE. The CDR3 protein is CASSKGLAGGSETQYF. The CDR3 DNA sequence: TGTGCCAGCAGCAAGGGACTAGCGGGAGGTAGTGAGACCCAGTACTTC.

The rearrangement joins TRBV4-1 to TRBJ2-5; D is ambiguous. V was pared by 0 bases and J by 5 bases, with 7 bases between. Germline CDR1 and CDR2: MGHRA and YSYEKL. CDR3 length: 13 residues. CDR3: CASSQDAGETQYF. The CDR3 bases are TGCGCCAGCAGCCAAGATGCCGGGGAGACCCAGTACTTC.

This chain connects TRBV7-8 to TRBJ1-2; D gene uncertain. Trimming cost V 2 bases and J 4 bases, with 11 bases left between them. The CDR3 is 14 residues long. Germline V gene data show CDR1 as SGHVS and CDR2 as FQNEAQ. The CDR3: CASSLRTGSYGYTF. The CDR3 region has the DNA TGTGCCAGCAGCTTAAGGACGGGAAGCTATGGCTACACCTTC.

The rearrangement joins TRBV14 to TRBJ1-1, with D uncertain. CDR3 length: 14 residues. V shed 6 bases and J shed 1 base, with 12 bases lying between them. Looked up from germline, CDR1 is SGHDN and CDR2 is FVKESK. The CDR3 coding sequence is TGTGCCAGCAGATTAGGGCGGCGGAACACTGAAGCTTTCTTT. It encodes CASRLGRRNTEAFF.

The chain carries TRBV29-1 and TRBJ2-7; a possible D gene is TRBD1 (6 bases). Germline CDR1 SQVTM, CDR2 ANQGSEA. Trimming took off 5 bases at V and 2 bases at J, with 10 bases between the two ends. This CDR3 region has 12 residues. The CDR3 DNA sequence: TGCAGCGTTCGGACAGACACCTACGAGCAGTACTTC. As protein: CSVRTDTYEQYF.

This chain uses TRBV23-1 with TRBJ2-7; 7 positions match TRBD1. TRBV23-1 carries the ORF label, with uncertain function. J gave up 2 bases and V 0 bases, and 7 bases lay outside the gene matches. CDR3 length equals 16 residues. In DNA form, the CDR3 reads TGCGCCAGCAGTCAATCTGAGAGACAGGGACCCTACGAGCAGTACTTC. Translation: CASSQSERQGPYEQYF.

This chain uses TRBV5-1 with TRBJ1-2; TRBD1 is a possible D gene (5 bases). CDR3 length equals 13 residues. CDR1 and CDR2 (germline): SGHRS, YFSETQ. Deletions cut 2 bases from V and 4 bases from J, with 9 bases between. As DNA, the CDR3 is TGCGCCAGCAGCTTCGACAGTTCCTATGGCTACACCTTC. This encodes CASSFDSSYGYTF.